This record looks at one TCR beta chain sequence and its context. The data belong to a study of blood T cell repertoires in COVID-19. Germline V gives CDR1 SNHLY, CDR2 FYNNEI. This CDR3 has 15 residues. Between the trimmed V and J ends, which lost 1 base and 5 bases, there was a span of 14 bases. Produced via immunoSEQ multiplex PCR; TCRdb's table is partial and in-frame only. Of some 330,000 clones listed, approximately 89% are singletons. The genes are TRBV2 and TRBJ1-1; a possible D gene is TRBD1 (5 bases). The receptor comes from a man between 35 and 55 years old in a cohort exposed to, infected with or recovered from COVID-19 (not recorded which). The material sequenced was PBMCs or T cells enriched from blood (not recorded which). The CDR3 coding sequence is TGTGCCAGCAGTGAAGGAGGGGCCGGGGGGACTGAAGCTTTCTTT. Protein: CASSEGGAGGTEAFF.